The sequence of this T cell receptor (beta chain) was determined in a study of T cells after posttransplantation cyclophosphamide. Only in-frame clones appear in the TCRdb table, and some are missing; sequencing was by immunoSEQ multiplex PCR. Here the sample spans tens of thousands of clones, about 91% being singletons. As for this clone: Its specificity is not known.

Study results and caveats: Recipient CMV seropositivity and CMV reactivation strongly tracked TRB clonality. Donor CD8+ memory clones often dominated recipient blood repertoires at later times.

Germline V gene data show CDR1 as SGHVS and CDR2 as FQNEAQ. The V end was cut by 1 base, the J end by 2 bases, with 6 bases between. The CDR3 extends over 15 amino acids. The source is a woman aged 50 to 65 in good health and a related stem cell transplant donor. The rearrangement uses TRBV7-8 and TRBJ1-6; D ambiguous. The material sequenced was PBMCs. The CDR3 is CASSLGSTYNSPLHF. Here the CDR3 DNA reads TGTGCCAGCAGCTTAGGTAGTACCTATAATTCACCCCTCCACTTT.